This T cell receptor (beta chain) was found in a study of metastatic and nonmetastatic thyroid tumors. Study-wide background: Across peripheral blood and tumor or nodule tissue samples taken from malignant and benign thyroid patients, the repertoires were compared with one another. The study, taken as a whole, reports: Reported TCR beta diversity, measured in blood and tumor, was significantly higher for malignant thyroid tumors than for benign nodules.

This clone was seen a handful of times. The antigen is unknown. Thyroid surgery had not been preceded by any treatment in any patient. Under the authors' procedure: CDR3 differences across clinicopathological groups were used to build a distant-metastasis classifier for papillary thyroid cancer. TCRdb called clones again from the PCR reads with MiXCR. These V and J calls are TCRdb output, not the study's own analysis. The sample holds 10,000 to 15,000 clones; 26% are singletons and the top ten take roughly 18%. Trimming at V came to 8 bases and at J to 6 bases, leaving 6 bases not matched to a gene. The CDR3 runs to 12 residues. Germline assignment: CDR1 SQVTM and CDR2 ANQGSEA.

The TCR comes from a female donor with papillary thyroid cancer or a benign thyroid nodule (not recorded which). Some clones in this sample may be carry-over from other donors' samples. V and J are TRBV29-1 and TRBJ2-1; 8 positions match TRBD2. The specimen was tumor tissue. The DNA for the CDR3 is TGCAGCTCCCGGGAGGGGGGCAATGAGCAGTTCTTC. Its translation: CSSREGGNEQFF.